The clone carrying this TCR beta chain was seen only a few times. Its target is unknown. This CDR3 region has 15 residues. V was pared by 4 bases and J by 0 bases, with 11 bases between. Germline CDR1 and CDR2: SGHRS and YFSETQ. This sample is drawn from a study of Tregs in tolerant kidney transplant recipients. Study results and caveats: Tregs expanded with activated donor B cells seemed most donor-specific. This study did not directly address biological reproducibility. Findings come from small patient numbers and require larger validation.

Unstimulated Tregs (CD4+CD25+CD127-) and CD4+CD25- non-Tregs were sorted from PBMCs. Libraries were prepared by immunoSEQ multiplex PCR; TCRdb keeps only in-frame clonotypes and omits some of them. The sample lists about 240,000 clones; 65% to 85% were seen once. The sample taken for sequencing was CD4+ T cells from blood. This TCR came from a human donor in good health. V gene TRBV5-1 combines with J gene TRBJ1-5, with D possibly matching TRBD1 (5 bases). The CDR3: CASSRDGVSNQPQHF. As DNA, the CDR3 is TGCGCCAGCAGCAGGGACGGGGTTAGCAATCAGCCCCAGCATTTT.